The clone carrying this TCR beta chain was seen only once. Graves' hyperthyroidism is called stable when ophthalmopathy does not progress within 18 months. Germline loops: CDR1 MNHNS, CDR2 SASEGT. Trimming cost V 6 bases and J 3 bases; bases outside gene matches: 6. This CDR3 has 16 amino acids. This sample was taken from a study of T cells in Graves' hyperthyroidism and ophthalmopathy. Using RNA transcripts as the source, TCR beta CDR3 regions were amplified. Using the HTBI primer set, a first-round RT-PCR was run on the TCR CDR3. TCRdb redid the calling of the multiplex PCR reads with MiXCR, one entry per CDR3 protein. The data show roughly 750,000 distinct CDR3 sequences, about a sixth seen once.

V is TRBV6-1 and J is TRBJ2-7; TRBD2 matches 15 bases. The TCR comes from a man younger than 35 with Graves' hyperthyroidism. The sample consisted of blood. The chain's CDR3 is CASSGLAGGPIYEQYF. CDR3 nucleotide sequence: TGTGCCAGCAGCGGACTAGCGGGAGGGCCAATCTACGAGCAGTACTTC.